These 4 T cell receptor beta chains share one sample of origin, sequenced in a study of T cell responses to AZD1222 COVID-19 vaccine. Repertoires were generated with immunoSEQ multiplex PCR, while TCRdb's copy carries only in-frame clones and drops some. The table records about 140,000 clones, roughly 92% of them present only once. Source: peripheral blood, taken on day 0 of AZD1222 vaccination. The source of these receptors is an adult in good health.

The chain links TRBV5-6 to TRBJ2-7; D is unclear. V was cut by 2 bases and J by 7 bases, with 13 bases left in between. The CDR3 length is 13 residues. Germline loops: CDR1 SGHDT, CDR2 YYEEEE. CDR3 bases: TGTGCCAGCAGCTTAGGGATTGGGTGGGAGCAGTACTTC. Amino acid sequence: CASSLGIGWEQYF.

For the CDR3, the DNA is TGTGCCAGCAGTGCGCACGGGACGAACCAGCCCCAGCATTTT. Its translation: CASSAHGTNQPQHF. The chain carries TRBV25-1 and TRBJ1-5; possibly TRBD1 for D (5 bases). Trimming took 4 bases from V and 7 from J, leaving 14 bases between them. The CDR3 spans 14 residues. Germline V lookup: CDR1 MGHDK, CDR2 SYGVNS. The full variable domain, its missing parts supplied by reference TRBV25-1 and TRBJ1-5, is EADIYQTPRYLVIGTGKKITLECSQTMGHDKMYWYQQDPGMELHLIHYSYGVNSTEKGDLSSESTVSRIRTEHFPLTLESARPSHTSQYLCASSAHGTNQPQHFGDGTRLSIL.

J is TRBJ2-5 and V is TRBV21-1. TRBV21-1 is described as a pseudogene. There are 13 residues in the CDR3. The CDR3 spells CASSRRDQETQYF. CDR3 bases: TGTGCCAGCAGCAGAAGGGATCAAGAGACCCAGTACTTC.

V usage is TRBV28 and J usage is TRBJ2-5, with 9 bases matching TRBD1. The V gene's germline CDR1 is MDHEN and CDR2 SYDVKM. The CDR3 spans 15 residues. Trimming removed 4 bases from V and 5 bases from J; junction bases left unmatched: 8. In DNA, the CDR3 is TGTGCCAGCAGTTCCTGGACAGGGGTGCGGGAGACCCAGTACTTC. This gives the protein CASSSWTGVRETQYF.